This TCR beta chain was documented in a study of response to subunit inactivated influenza vaccine. One entry per CDR3 protein results from TCRdb running MiXCR on the RT-PCR reads. This sample has just under 550,000 distinct CDR3 sequences, with approximately 24% found just once. J was trimmed by 11 bases and V by 3 bases; bases with no gene match: 12. The CDR3 length is 16 residues. Germline V gene data show CDR1 as SGHTA and CDR2 as FQGNSA. This sample also appeared in a second study, on T cells expressing NK-cell markers. That work adds: Making the TCR beta cDNA relied on 5'RACE template switching with UMIs.

V and J are TRBV7-2 and TRBJ1-6, with TRBD1 identical over 8 bases. The specimen was CD4+ T cells sorted from PBMCs, collected about 13 days after vaccination. The source of this sequence is a man in his forties or fifties who received an inactivated influenza vaccine. As DNA, the CDR3 is TGTGCCAGCAGCTTCATCTCCGGGACAGGTGGACCACCCCTCCACTTT. Encoded protein: CASSFISGTGGPPLHF.